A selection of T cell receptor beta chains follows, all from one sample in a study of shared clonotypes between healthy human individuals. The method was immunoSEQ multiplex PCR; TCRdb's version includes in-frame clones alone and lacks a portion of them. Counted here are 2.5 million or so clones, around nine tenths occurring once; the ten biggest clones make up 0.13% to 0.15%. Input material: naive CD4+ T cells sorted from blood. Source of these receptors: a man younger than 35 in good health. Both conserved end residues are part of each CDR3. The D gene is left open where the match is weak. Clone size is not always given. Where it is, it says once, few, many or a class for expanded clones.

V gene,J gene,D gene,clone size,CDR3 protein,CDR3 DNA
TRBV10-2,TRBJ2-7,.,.,CASRDLEYEQYF,TGCGCCAGCAGGGACCTAGAGTACGAGCAGTACTTC
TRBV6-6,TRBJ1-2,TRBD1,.,CASSTDRGRQYTF,TGTGCCAGCAGTACGGACAGGGGGCGTCAATACACCTTC
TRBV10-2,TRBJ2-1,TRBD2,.,CASRGLAGGPGEQFF,TGCGCCAGCAGGGGGCTAGCGGGAGGGCCCGGGGAGCAGTTCTTC
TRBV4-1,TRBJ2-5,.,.,CASSQGPRARPGETQYF,TGCGCCAGCAGCCAAGGTCCTCGTGCGCGGCCGGGGGAGACCCAGTACTTC
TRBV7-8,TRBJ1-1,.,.,CASSLGDGTPKNTEAFF,TGTGCCAGCAGCTTAGGAGATGGGACCCCTAAGAACACTGAAGCTTTCTTT
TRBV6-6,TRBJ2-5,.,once,CASSSRISRVQETQYF,TGTGCCAGCAGTTCACGAATTAGTAGGGTACAAGAGACCCAGTACTTC
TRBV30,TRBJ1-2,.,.,CAWSLEGILSYTF,TGTGCCTGGAGCCTTGAGGGAATCCTTAGCTACACCTTC
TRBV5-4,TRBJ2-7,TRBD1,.,CASSTGQGRYEQYF,TGTGCCAGCAGCACGGGACAGGGGCGCTACGAGCAGTACTTC
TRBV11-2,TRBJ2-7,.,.,CASSLSNLISYEQYF,TGTGCCAGCAGCTTATCGAATTTAATCTCCTACGAGCAGTACTTC
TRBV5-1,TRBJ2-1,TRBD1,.,CASSLLGQGILSTYNEQFF,TGCGCCAGCAGCTTGTTGGGACAGGGTATACTGTCCACCTACAATGAGCAGTTCTTC
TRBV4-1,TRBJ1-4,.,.,CASSQDRVSPEKLFF,TGCGCCAGCAGCCAAGATCGTGTATCACCAGAAAAACTGTTTTTT
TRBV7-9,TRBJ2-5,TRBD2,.,CASTTTTSGGETQYF,TGTGCCAGCACCACGACGACTAGCGGGGGTGAGACCCAGTACTTC
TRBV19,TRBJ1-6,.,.,CASSIIQTNNSPLHF,TGTGCCAGTAGTATAATTCAGACGAATAATTCACCCCTCCACTTT
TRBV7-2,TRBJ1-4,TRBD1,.,CASSGQGGHGTNEKLFF,TGTGCCAGCAGTGGACAGGGGGGACATGGAACTAATGAAAAACTGTTTTTT
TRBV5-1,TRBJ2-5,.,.,CASSLWVGPQETQYF,TGCGCCAGCAGCTTGTGGGTGGGGCCCCAAGAGACCCAGTACTTC
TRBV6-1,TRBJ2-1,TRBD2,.,CASSEGLAGSWNEQFF,TGTGCCAGCAGTGAAGGGCTAGCGGGGTCCTGGAATGAGCAGTTCTTC
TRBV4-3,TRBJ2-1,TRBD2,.,CASSQETSGTLYEQFF,TGCGCCAGCAGCCAAGAAACTAGCGGGACATTGTACGAGCAGTTCTTC
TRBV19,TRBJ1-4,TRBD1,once,CASSWTGTATNEKLFF,TGTGCCAGTAGTTGGACAGGGACAGCAACTAATGAAAAACTGTTTTTT
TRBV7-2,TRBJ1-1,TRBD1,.,CASSLAWDRAATEAFF,TGTGCCAGCAGCTTAGCTTGGGACAGGGCCGCCACTGAAGCTTTCTTT
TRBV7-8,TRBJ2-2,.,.,CASSLELKNTGELFF,TGTGCCAGCAGCTTAGAACTCAAGAACACCGGGGAGCTGTTTTTT
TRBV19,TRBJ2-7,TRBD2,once,CASSIKLAESYEQYF,TGTGCCAGTAGTATCAAACTAGCGGAATCCTACGAGCAGTACTTC
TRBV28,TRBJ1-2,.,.,CASSLSGYGYTF,TGTGCCAGCAGTTTATCCGGGTATGGCTACACCTTC
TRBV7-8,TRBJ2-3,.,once,CASSLYGDPTDTQYF,TGTGCCAGCAGCTTATATGGGGACCCCACAGATACGCAGTATTTT
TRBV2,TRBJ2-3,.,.,CASILKGTTDTQYF,TGTGCCAGCATCCTCAAGGGAACCACAGATACGCAGTATTTT
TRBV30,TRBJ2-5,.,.,CAWSPFTSSEEQYF,TGTGCCTGGAGTCCATTTACTAGCTCCGAGGAGCAGTACTTC
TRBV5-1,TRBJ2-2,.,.,CASSLASSGANTGELFF,TGCGCCAGCAGCTTGGCCTCCTCGGGAGCAAACACCGGGGAGCTGTTTTTT
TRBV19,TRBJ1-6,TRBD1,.,CASRWDSSNNSPLHF,TGTGCCAGTAGGTGGGACAGTTCAAATAATTCACCCCTCCACTTT
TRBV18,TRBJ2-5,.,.,CASSPGQRETQYF,TGTGCCAGCTCACCAGGACAGCGGGAGACCCAGTACTTC
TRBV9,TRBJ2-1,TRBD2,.,CASSVVLAGVDEQFF,TGTGCCAGCAGCGTAGTACTAGCGGGAGTCGATGAGCAGTTCTTC
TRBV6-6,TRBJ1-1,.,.,CASSYGWRVTEAFF,TGTGCCAGCAGTTACGGGTGGCGGGTCACTGAAGCTTTCTTT
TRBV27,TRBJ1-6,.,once,CASSFNRDSPLHF,TGTGCCAGCAGTTTTAACAGGGACTCACCCCTCCACTTT
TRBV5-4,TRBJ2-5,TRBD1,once,CASSLMTGEETQYF,TGTGCCAGCAGCTTGATGACAGGGGAGGAGACCCAGTACTTC
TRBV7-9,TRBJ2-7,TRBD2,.,CASSLAGGRVYEQYF,TGTGCCAGCAGCTTAGCGGGCGGGAGGGTCTACGAGCAGTACTTC
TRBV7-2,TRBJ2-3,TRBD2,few,CASSFGTSGTDTQYF,TGTGCCAGCAGCTTTGGGACTAGCGGCACAGATACGCAGTATTTT
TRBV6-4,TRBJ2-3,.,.,CASSDSVGGLTQYF,TGTGCCAGCAGTGACTCGGTGGGAGGTCTTACGCAGTATTTT
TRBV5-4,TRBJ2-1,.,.,CASNRWTVSNEQFF,TGTGCCAGCAACCGCTGGACAGTCTCCAATGAGCAGTTCTTC
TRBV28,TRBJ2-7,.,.,CASSQSGTYYEQYF,TGTGCCAGCAGTCAATCCGGGACATACTACGAGCAGTACTTC
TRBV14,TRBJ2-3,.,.,CASSQVARGSTDTQYF,TGTGCCAGCAGCCAAGTCGCGCGGGGAAGCACAGATACGCAGTATTTT
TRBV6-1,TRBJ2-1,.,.,CASSERQGRSYNEQFF,TGTGCCAGCAGTGAAAGGCAGGGACGGTCCTACAATGAGCAGTTCTTC
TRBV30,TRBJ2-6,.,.,CAWRRGEPGTGKIDGANVLTF,TGTGCCTGGAGGCGGGGGGAACCCGGGACAGGGAAAATAGATGGGGCCAACGTCCTGACTTTC
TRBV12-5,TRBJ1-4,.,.,CASGLGAGIENEKLFF,TGTGCTAGTGGTTTGGGAGCAGGGATTGAGAATGAAAAACTGTTTTTT
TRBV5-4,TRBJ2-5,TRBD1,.,CASSWDRGQETQYF,TGTGCCAGCAGCTGGGACAGGGGTCAAGAGACCCAGTACTTC
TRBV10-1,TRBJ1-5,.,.,CASRGERQPQHF,TGCGCCAGCAGGGGCGAGAGACAGCCCCAGCATTTT
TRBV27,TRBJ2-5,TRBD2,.,CASSPRTSSETQYF,TGTGCCAGCAGTCCGAGGACTAGCTCTGAGACCCAGTACTTC
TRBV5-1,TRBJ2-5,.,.,CASSFDTAGSQETQYF,TGCGCCAGCAGCTTCGACACAGCCGGGTCTCAAGAGACCCAGTACTTC
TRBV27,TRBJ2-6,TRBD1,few,CASTLLGQGASGANVLTF,TGTGCCAGCACCCTATTGGGACAGGGGGCGTCTGGGGCCAACGTCCTGACTTTC
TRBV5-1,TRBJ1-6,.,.,CASSLEISYNSPLHF,TGCGCCAGCAGCTTGGAGATCTCCTATAATTCACCCCTCCACTTT
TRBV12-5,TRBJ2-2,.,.,CASGLGQGGTGELFF,TGTGCTAGTGGTTTGGGCCAGGGAGGCACCGGGGAGCTGTTTTTT
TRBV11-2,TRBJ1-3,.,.,CASSFATWLPGNTIYF,TGTGCCAGCAGCTTCGCGACATGGCTCCCTGGAAACACCATATATTTT
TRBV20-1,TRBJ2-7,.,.,CSASLSYEQYF,TGCAGTGCTAGTCTCTCCTACGAGCAGTACTTC